What follows describes a single T cell receptor (beta chain). In the study's own analysis: Researchers report that nucleated cell counts were estimated from reference gene primer amplification. Assay: immunoSEQ multiplex PCR; the TCRdb copy retains only in-frame clones and omits some. The V and J calls and clone size were taken over from that table, and D and trimming were inferred from the DNA. The data contain 25,000 to 35,000 clones, around nine tenths of them singletons. This sample is part of a study of blood T cell repertoires in COVID-19. Background on the study: COVID-19 samples collected from the United States, Italy and Spain covered acute and convalescent phases. The analysed material was cDNA or gDNA that came from T cells, B-cell-depleted T cells, or PBMCs.

Germline V gene lookup returns CDR1 SNHLY and CDR2 FYNNEI. Deletions cut 0 bases from V and 6 bases from J, with 17 bases between. CDR3 length: 17 amino acids. The rearrangement joins TRBV2 to TRBJ2-2, with a tentative D call TRBD2 (6 bases). This receptor was obtained from a human donor in a cohort sampled during active COVID-19. Specimen: peripheral blood. The CDR3 loop reads CASSEAWYGSDPGELFF. CDR3 nucleotides: TGTGCCAGCAGTGAAGCGTGGTACGGGAGTGACCCCGGGGAGCTGTTTTTT. The variable domain in full, with the rest retrieved from reference TRBV2 and TRBJ2-2, is EPEVTQTPSHQVTQMGQEVILRCVPISNHLYFYWYRQILGQKVEFLVSFYNNEISEKSEIFDDQFSVERPDGSNFTLKIRSTKLEDSAMYFCASSEAWYGSDPGELFFGEGSRLTVL.